Listed here are 14 T cell receptor beta chains from one sample, sequenced in a study of shared clonotypes between healthy human individuals. Only CD45RO-negative cells positively selected for CCR7 counted as naive CD8 cells, so terminally differentiated effector memory CD45RA+ cells were excluded. Profiled with immunoSEQ multiplex PCR; TCRdb holds only in-frame clones, not every one. The data hold some 2,000,000 clones, with around 96% observed a single time. Sequences were obtained from naive CD8+ T cells sorted from blood. These receptors originate from a man younger than 35 in good health.

CDR3 sequence reads: CASSQERVLAGAGELFF. In nucleotides, the CDR3 is TGTGCCAGCAGCCAAGAGAGGGTCCTAGCCGGGGCCGGGGAGCTGTTTTTT. This sequence joins TRBV4-2 and TRBJ2-2, with D perhaps TRBD2 (5 bases). With 0 bases removed from V and 6 bases from J, the gap between germline ends came to 17 bases. The CDR3 is made up of 17 amino acids. Germline values: CDR1 LGHNA, CDR2 YNFKEQ.

The V call is TRBV4-3, the J call TRBJ1-1; the D gene is possibly TRBD1 (5 bases). Germline assignment: CDR1 LGHNA and CDR2 YSLEER. Trimming pared 0 bases from V and 4 bases from J, leaving 15 bases between. The CDR3 extends over 16 amino acids. The CDR3 region is CASSQEGRGKGTEAFF. The DNA for the CDR3 is TGCGCCAGCAGCCAAGAGGGTAGGGGCAAGGGCACTGAAGCTTTCTTT.

J is TRBJ2-5 and V is TRBV5-4, with D perhaps matching TRBD1 (5 bases). CDR1 is SGHNT, CDR2 YYREEE, per germline (reference sequence). The CDR3 is made up of 14 amino acids. Trimming cost V 0 bases and J 2 bases, with 8 bases left between them. The CDR3 reads CASSLDTGQETQYF. CDR3 DNA: TGTGCCAGCAGCTTGGATACAGGACAAGAGACCCAGTACTTC.

The chain joins TRBV7-9 to TRBJ2-1; D assignment may be TRBD1 or TRBD2 (5 bases each). Germline V gene sequence: CDR1 SEHNR, CDR2 FQNEAQ (reference sequence). Deletions cut 6 bases from V and 3 bases from J, with 12 bases between. The CDR3 loop spans 14 amino acids. The CDR3 spells CASSYIGGYNEQFF. The DNA of the CDR3 is TGTGCCAGCAGTTATATTGGGGGCTACAATGAGCAGTTCTTC.

The genes are TRBV7-6 and TRBJ2-6, with D possibly being TRBD1 (6 bases). V was clipped by 1 base and J by 2 bases, with 9 bases between them. The CDR3 loop spans 16 amino acids. Per the germline V gene, CDR1 is SGHVS and CDR2 is FNYEAQ. This CDR3 reads CASSLGWTAGANVLTF. The CDR3 coding sequence is TGTGCCAGCAGCTTAGGGTGGACAGCTGGGGCCAACGTCCTGACTTTC. The whole variable domain, remainder taken from reference TRBV7-6 and TRBJ2-6, is GAGVSQSPRYKVTKRGQDVALRCDPISGHVSLYWYRQALGQGPEFLTYFNYEAQQDKSGLPNDRFSAERPEGSISTLTIQRTEQRDSAMYRCASSLGWTAGANVLTFGAGSRLTVL.

V usage is TRBV4-3 and J usage is TRBJ2-5, with TRBD2 matching 7 bases. Germline values: CDR1 LGHNA, CDR2 YSLEER. The V and J ends lost 1 base and 7 bases, in that order; junction bases with no gene match: 9. The CDR3 consists of 15 residues. CDR3 nucleotide sequence: TGCGCCAGCAGCCAAGTCCAGCGGGATTATGGGACCCAGTACTTC. It encodes CASSQVQRDYGTQYF.

J is TRBJ1-6 and V is TRBV14; tentatively, D is TRBD1 (5 bases). Germline assignment: CDR1 SGHDN and CDR2 FVKESK. The CDR3 is made up of 15 amino acids. Trimming took 4 bases from V and 6 from J, leaving 13 bases between them. This CDR3 is CASSPTGPINSPLHF. The CDR3 DNA follows: TGTGCCAGCAGCCCAACGGGACCGATTAATTCACCCCTCCACTTT.

J is TRBJ2-2 and V is TRBV25-1, with D maybe TRBD1 (6 bases). CDR1 and CDR2 from the germline V gene are MGHDK and SYGVNS. This CDR3 has 14 residues. V lost 4 bases and J lost 6, with 12 bases in between. The CDR3 sequence is CASSGGGLAGELFF. CDR3 coding DNA: TGTGCCAGCAGTGGTGGGGGCCTCGCCGGGGAGCTGTTTTTT.

On this clone: At one of its ends the junction is not consistent with the germline gene, which may arise from a read error. Other DNA sequences in the same sample also yield this CDR3. The CDR3 sequence: CASSSGPNTEAFF. As DNA, the CDR3 is TGTGCCAGCAGTTCGGGACCGAACACTGAGGCTTTCTTT. J is TRBJ1-1 and V is TRBV27; perhaps TRBD1 as D (5 bases). Germline loops: CDR1 MNHEY, CDR2 SMNVEV (reference sequence). This CDR3 spans 13 amino acids.

The table lists this clone with a few counts. The chain couples TRBV5-6 to TRBJ2-3, with unresolved D. Per germline, CDR1 SGHDT and CDR2 YYEEEE. Trimming stripped 3 bases from V and 3 bases from J, with 23 bases between. This CDR3 spans 18 amino acids. The CDR3 sequence is CASSSPPGERGRTDTQYF. CDR3 in DNA: TGTGCCAGCAGCTCACCCCCGGGTGAGCGAGGTCGGACAGATACGCAGTATTTT.

J is TRBJ2-7 and V is TRBV14; weak D call: TRBD1 (5 bases). Trimming cost V 4 bases and J 1 base, with 11 bases left between them. CDR1 is SGHDN, CDR2 FVKESK, per germline. CDR3 length: 14 residues. The CDR3 sequence: CASSPWAGSYEQYF. As DNA, the CDR3 is TGTGCCAGCAGCCCTTGGGCAGGGTCCTACGAGCAGTACTTC.

To note about this clone: This sample also contains other DNA sequences that code for the same CDR3. V usage is TRBV5-5 and J usage is TRBJ2-7; D remains ambiguous. Germline values: CDR1 SGHKS, CDR2 YYEKEE (reference sequence). Trimming removed 0 bases at V and 1 base at J, with 5 bases between. This CDR3 region has 13 residues. The CDR3 here is CASSLDLSYEQYF. As DNA, the CDR3 is TGTGCCAGCAGCTTGGACTTGTCCTACGAGCAGTACTTC.

A remark on this clone: The sample holds other DNA sequences that translate to the same CDR3. The chain recombines TRBV28 with TRBJ2-1; TRBD2 matches 10 bases. Unmatched junction bases numbered 5, after V lost 2 bases and J lost 4 bases. In germline, CDR1 is MDHEN, CDR2 SYDVKM. The CDR3 spans 16 residues. The chain's CDR3 is CASSLALAGVYNEQFF. The CDR3, as DNA: TGTGCCAGCAGTTTAGCCCTAGCGGGGGTTTACAATGAGCAGTTCTTC. Based on the CDR3 plus reference TRBV28 and TRBJ2-1, the full variable domain is DVKVTQSSRYLVKRTGEKVFLECVQDMDHENMFWYRQDPGLGLRLIYFSYDVKMKEKGDIPEGYSVSREKKERFSLILESASTNQTSMYLCASSLALAGVYNEQFFGPGTRLTVL.

This clone showed up just once. A read error may account for a junction end that differs from germline. The same CDR3 arises from other DNA sequences in this sample as well. V gene TRBV7-9 combines with J gene TRBJ2-3; the match to TRBD1 covers 8 bases. CDR1 and CDR2 from the germline V gene are SEHNR and FQNEAQ (reference sequence). The CDR3 has 15 residues. The chain's CDR3 is CASSLGDRSTDTQYF. The DNA of the CDR3 is TGTGCCAGCAGCTTAGGGGACAGGAGCACGGATACGCAGTATTTT.